The present TCR beta chain was sequenced within a study of T cells in tuberculosis. Overall study: CD1B tetramers identified T cells specific for mycobacterial lipid GMM.

Clones were read by immunoSEQ multiplex PCR, and TCRdb kept only the in-frame ones, dropping some. The sample contains more than 30,000 clones, 94% of which appear only once. Study-wide results and limits: Active tuberculosis patients had shorter CDR3-alpha; the beta difference was nonsignificant.

CDR3 length: 15 residues. In germline, CDR1 is SGDLS, CDR2 YYNGEE. V was clipped by 4 bases and J by 7 bases; unmatched bases: 9. Concerning this clone: As yet, its antigen is unknown.

Sequences were obtained from PBMCs. The genes are TRBV9 and TRBJ2-1, with 9 bases identical to TRBD1. The TCR originated in a donor aged 10 to 29 with latent tuberculosis or without tuberculosis infection. Some clones in this sample may be carry-over from other donors' samples. CDR3 DNA sequence: TGTGCCAGCAGCTTACAGGGGGCGGGACTGAATGAGCAGTTCTTC. It codes for CASSLQGAGLNEQFF.